The entry below describes one T cell receptor beta chain. Per the authors' pipeline: It was from reference gene primer amplification that nucleated cell counts were estimated. Repertoires were generated with immunoSEQ multiplex PCR, while TCRdb's copy carries only in-frame clones and drops some. That table furnishes V, J and clone size, whereas the DNA furnished D and trimming. This sample has over 250,000 clones, with about 89% found just once. The record originates from a study of blood T cell repertoires in COVID-19. About the study: The United States, Italy and Spain supplied acute and convalescent COVID-19 samples.

V dropped 0 bases and J dropped 8 bases, with 20 bases sitting between them. The CDR3 has 17 residues. Germline CDR1 is LGHDT and CDR2 is YNNKEL (reference sequence). The TCR originated in a woman aged 60-70 years with acute or convalescent COVID-19. The sample taken for sequencing was peripheral blood. J is TRBJ1-5 and V is TRBV3-1 (or the pseudogene TRBV3-2); weak D call: TRBD1 (6 bases). The CDR3 region is CASSQDPAGAKGKPQHF. In DNA, the CDR3 is TGTGCCAGCAGCCAAGATCCGGCAGGGGCCAAAGGGAAGCCCCAGCATTTT.